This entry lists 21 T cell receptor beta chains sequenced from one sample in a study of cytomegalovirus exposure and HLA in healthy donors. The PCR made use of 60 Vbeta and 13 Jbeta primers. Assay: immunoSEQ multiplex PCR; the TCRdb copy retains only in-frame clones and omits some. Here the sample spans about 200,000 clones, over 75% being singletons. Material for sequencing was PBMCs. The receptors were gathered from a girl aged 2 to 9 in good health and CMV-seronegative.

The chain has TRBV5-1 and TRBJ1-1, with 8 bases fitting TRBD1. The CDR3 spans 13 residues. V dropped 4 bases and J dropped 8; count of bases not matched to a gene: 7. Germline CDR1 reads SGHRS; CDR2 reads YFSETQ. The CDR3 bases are TGCGCCAGCAGCATTCAGGGGGCCGGGGAAGCTTTCTTT. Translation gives CASSIQGAGEAFF. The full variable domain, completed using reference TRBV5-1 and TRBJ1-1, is KAGVTQTPRYLIKTRGQQVTLSCSPISGHRSVSWYQQTPGQGLQFLFEYFSETQRNKGNFPGRFSGRQFSNSRSEMNVSTLELGDSALYLCASSIQGAGEAFFGQGTRLTVV.

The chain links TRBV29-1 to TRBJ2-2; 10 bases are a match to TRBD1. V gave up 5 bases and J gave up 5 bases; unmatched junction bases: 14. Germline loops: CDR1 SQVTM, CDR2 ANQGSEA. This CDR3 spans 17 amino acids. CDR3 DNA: TGCAGCGTTTACCGAATAGGGGGACAGGGGCGGACCGGGGAGCTGTTTTTT. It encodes CSVYRIGGQGRTGELFF.

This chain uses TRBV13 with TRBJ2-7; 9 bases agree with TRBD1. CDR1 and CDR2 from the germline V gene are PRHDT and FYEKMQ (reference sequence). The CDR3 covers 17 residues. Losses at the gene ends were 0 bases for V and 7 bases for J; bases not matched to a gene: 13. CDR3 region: CASSLGRGGQGLEEQYF. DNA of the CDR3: TGTGCCAGCAGCTTAGGCCGAGGTGGACAGGGGTTGGAAGAGCAGTACTTC.

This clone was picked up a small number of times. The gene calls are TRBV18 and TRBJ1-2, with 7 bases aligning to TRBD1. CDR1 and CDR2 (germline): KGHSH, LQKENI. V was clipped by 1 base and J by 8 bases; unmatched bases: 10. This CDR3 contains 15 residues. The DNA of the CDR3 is TGTGCCAGCTCACCACTAGGGACAGACCAAGTCGGCTACACCTTC. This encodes CASSPLGTDQVGYTF.

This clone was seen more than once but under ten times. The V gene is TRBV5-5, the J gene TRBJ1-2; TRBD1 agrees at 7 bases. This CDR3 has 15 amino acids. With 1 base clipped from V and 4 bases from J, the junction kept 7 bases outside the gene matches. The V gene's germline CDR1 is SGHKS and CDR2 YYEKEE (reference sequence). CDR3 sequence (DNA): TGTGCCAGCAGCTTGAGAGGGGGCTTAGGCTATGGCTACACCTTC. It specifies CASSLRGGLGYGYTF.

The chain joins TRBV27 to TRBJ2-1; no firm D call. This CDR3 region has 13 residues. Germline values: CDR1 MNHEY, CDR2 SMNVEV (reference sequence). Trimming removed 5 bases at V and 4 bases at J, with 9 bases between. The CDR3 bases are TGTGCCAGCAGTAACAATTTGTACAATGAGCAGTTCTTC. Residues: CASSNNLYNEQFF.

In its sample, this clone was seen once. The CDR3 DNA follows: TGTGCCAGTAGTATAGAGGGACTAGCGGGGAGCCCAGATACGCAGTATTTT. Encoded protein: CASSIEGLAGSPDTQYF. The rearrangement joins TRBV19 to TRBJ2-3, with TRBD2 identical over 13 bases. Germline lookup yields CDR1 LNHDA and CDR2 SQIVND (reference sequence). This CDR3 spans 17 amino acids. Trimming cost V 0 bases and J 4 bases; bases outside gene matches: 4.

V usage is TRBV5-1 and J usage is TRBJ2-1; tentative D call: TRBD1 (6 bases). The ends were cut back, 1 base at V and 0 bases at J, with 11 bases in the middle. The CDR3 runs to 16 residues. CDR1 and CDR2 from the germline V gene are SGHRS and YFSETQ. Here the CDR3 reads CASSLSSRGSYNEQFF. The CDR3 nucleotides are TGCGCCAGCAGCTTGTCCAGCAGGGGCTCCTACAATGAGCAGTTCTTC. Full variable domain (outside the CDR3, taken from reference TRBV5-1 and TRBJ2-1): KAGVTQTPRYLIKTRGQQVTLSCSPISGHRSVSWYQQTPGQGLQFLFEYFSETQRNKGNFPGRFSGRQFSNSRSEMNVSTLELGDSALYLCASSLSSRGSYNEQFFGPGTRLTVL.

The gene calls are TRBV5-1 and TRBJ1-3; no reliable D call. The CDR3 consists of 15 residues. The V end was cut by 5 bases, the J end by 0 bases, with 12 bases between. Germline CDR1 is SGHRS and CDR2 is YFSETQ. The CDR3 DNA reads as TGCGCCAGCAGGCCGGACGGGATCTCTGGAAACACCATATATTTT. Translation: CASRPDGISGNTIYF. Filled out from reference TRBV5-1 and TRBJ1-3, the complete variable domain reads KAGVTQTPRYLIKTRGQQVTLSCSPISGHRSVSWYQQTPGQGLQFLFEYFSETQRNKGNFPGRFSGRQFSNSRSEMNVSTLELGDSALYLCASRPDGISGNTIYFGEGSWLTVV.

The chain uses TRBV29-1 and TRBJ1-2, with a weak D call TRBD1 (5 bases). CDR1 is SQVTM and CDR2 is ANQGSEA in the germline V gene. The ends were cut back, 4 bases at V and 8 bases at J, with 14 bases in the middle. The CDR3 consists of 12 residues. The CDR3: CSVVEQGGGYTF. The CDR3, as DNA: TGCAGCGTTGTCGAGCAGGGCGGCGGCTACACCTTC.

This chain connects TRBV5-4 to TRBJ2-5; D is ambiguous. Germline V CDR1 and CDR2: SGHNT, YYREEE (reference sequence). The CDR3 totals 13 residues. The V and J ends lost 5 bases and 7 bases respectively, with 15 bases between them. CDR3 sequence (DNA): TGTGCCAGCAGAGACCGCCAGGAAGGGACCCAGTACTTC. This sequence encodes CASRDRQEGTQYF. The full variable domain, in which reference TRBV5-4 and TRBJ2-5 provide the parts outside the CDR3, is ETGVTQSPTHLIKTRGQQVTLRCSSQSGHNTVSWYQQALGQGPQFIFQYYREEENGRGNFPPRFSGLQFPNYSSELNVNALELDDSALYLCASRDRQEGTQYFGPGTRLLVL.

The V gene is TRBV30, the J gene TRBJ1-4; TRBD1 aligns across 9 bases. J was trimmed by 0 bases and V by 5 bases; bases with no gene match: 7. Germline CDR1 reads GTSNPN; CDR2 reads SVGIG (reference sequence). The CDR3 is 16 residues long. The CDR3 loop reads CAWARDRVATNEKLFF. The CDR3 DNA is TGTGCCTGGGCCCGGGACAGGGTTGCAACTAATGAAAAACTGTTTTTT.

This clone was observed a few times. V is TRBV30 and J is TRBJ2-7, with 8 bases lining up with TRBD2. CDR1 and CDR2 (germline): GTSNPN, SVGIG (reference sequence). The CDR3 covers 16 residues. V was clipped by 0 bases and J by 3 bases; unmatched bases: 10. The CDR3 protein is CAWSVGTSFVSYEQYF. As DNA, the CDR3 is TGTGCCTGGAGTGTCGGGACTAGTTTTGTTAGCTACGAGCAGTACTTC.

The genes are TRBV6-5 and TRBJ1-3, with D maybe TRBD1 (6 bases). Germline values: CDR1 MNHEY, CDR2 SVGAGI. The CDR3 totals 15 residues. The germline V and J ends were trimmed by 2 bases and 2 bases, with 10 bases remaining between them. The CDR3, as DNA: TGTGCCAGCAGTTACGGGGGCGAAGCTGGAAACACCATATATTTT. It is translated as CASSYGGEAGNTIYF.

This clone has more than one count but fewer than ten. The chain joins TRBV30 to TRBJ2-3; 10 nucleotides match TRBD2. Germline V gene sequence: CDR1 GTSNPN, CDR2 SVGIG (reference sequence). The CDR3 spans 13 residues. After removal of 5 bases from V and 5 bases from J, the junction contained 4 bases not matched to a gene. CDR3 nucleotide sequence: TGTGCCTGGGTCCGGACTAGCGGAGATACGCAGTATTTT. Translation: CAWVRTSGDTQYF.

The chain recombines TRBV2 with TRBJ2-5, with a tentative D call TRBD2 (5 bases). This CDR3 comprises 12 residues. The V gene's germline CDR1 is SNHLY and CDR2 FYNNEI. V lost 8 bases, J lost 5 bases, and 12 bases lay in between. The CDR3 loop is CASVEEGETQYF. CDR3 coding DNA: TGTGCCAGCGTGGAGGAAGGGGAGACCCAGTACTTC. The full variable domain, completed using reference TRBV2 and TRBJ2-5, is EPEVTQTPSHQVTQMGQEVILRCVPISNHLYFYWYRQILGQKVEFLVSFYNNEISEKSEIFDDQFSVERPDGSNFTLKIRSTKLEDSAMYFCASVEEGETQYFGPGTRLLVL.

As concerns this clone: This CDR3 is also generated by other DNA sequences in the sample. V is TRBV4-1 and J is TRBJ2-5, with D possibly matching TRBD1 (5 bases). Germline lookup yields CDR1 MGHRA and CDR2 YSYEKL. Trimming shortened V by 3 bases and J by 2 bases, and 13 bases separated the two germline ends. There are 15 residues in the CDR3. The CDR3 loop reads CASSQIFGHQETQYF. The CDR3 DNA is TGCGCCAGCAGCCAGATATTTGGACATCAAGAGACCCAGTACTTC.

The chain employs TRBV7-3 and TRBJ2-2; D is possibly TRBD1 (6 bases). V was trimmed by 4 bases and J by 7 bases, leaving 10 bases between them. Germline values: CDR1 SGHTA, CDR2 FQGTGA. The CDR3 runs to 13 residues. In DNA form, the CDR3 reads TGTGCCAGCAGCTCCTGGACAGACGGGGAGCTGTTTTTT. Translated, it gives CASSSWTDGELFF.

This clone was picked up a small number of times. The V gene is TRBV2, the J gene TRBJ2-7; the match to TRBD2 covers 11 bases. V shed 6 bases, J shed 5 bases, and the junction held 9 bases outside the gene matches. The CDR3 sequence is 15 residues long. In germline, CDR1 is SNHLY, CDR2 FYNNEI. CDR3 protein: CASSVAGGLRNEQYF. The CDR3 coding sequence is TGTGCCAGCAGCGTAGCGGGAGGGCTCCGGAACGAGCAGTACTTC.

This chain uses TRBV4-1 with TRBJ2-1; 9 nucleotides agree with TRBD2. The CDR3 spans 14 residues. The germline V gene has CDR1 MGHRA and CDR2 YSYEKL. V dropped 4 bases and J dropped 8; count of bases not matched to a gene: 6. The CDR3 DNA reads TGCGCCAGCAGCCGGGCGGGAGGGTTGGATGAGCAGTTCTTC. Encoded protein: CASSRAGGLDEQFF.

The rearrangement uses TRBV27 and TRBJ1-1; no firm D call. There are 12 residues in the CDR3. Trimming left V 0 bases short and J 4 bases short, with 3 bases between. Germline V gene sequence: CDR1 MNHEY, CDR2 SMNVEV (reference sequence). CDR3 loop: CASSLSGTEAFF. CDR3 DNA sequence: TGTGCCAGCAGTTTATCCGGCACTGAAGCTTTCTTT.